This entry describes one T cell receptor (beta chain). This clonotype was observed a handful of times. No antigen is known for it. The record has no base qualities; no much larger clone is one base away. The source of the sample is a study of T-cell memory formation after mild COVID-19 (dated by TCRdb to the early 2020s). Regarding the complete study: Most TCR sequence clusters were specific to one of the two donors. Longitudinal TCRalpha and TCRbeta repertoire sequencing tracked T-cell clones expanding and contracting after mild COVID-19 in two donors. Two young, previously healthy adult volunteers, one female and one male, were included in the cohort.

CDR1 and CDR2 are drawn from the germline V gene: SGDLS, YYNGEE. The CDR3 holds 15 amino acids from the cysteine to the phenylalanine. CDR3 DNA only is kept here, 45 bases in frame from base 1. Germline trimming amounts to 4 bases on V and 2 bases on J, with 6 as the count of junction bases outside the gene matches. Instrument on record: Illumina NovaSeq 6000. cDNA libraries for TCRalpha and TCRbeta were prepared by 5'RACE using constant-segment primers, with sample barcodes and unique molecular identifiers added. RNA was extracted from every sample with Trizol reagent. Libraries were amplified in two PCR steps, with a second sample barcode and Illumina TruSeq adapters added in the second step. The libraries were sequenced on an Illumina NovaSeq using 2 x 150 bp paired-end reads. From the authors' description of their analysis: The reads were demultiplexed and collapsed into UMI-guided consensus sequences using migec v1.2.7. Using mixcr v2.1.11, UMI consensuses were aligned to TRA and TRB V and J templates and then assembled into clonotypes. A clonotype was counted as expanded or contracted only if both edgeR and NoisET called the change significant, with noise models trained on biological replicates. For edgeR calls, the cutoffs were a false discovery rate-adjusted p below 0.01 and a log2 fold-change threshold of 1. As an exploratory analysis of dynamics, PCA with hierarchical clustering was applied to max-normalized trajectories of the 1000 most abundant clonotypes. The CD4 or CD8 phenotype of responding clones was assigned using the separately sequenced CD4+ and CD8+ repertoires. The public reads were reanalyzed by TCRdb: fastp trimming at Q25, MiXCR alignment, in-frame beta chains only. One record per CDR3 amino acid sequence lists the most common genes and DNA. These V and J calls originate from TCRdb's pipeline instead of the authors' own analysis. Across this sample there are 430,000 or so distinct CDR3 sequences, with more than 20% seen only once. The ten largest make up about 12% of the sample.

Ficoll-Paque density gradient centrifugation was used to isolate PBMCs. What the research found in general, with its limitations: The study covered only a couple of mild cases, and larger cohorts including severe cases with pre-infection samples were considered necessary. Contracting CD4+ clones were located mainly in the CM and EM memory subsets, whereas CD8+ clones were found to be enriched in EMRA. Some responding clones were found in pre-infection memory, which suggests that pre-existing cross-reactive memory T cells took part in the SARS-CoV-2 response. Whether the second-wave clones peaking on day 37 were SARS-CoV-2 specific was not confirmed. From day 15 to 85, contracting clones showed balanced CD4/CD8 phenotypes, whereas a second wave of clones that expanded from day 15 to 37 leaned towards CD4+.

This TCR was sampled from an adult woman who had mild COVID-19 (a few samples of this study predate the infection). The sample titles of this study are shuffled in the database, so cell type and time point are left out; the donor was told from shared clones. The sample taken for sequencing was PBMCs or a T cell subset sorted from them (not recorded which). This sequence uses TRBV9 and TRBJ2-3, with TRBD2 identical over 8 junction bases. The CDR3 in this case is CASSQAGAPTDTQYF. In nucleotide form, the sequence is TGTGCCAGCAGCCAAGCGGGGGCCCCCACAGATACGCAGTATTTT.